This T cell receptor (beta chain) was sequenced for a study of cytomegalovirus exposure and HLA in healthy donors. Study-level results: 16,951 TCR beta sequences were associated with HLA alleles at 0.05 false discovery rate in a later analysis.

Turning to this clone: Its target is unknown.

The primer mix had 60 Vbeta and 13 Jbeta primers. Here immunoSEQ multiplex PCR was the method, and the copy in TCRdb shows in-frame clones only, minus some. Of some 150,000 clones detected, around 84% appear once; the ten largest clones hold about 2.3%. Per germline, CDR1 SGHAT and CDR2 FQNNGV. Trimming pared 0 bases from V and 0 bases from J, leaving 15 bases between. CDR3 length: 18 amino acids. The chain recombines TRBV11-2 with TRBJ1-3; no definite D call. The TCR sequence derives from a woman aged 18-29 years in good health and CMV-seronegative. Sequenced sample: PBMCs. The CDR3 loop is CASSLDPSPRSSGNTIYF. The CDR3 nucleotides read TGTGCCAGCAGCTTAGACCCCTCCCCAAGGAGCTCTGGAAACACCATATATTTT. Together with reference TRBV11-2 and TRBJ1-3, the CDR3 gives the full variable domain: EAGVAQSPRYKIIEKRQSVAFWCNPISGHATLYWYQQILGQGPKLLIQFQNNGVVDDSQLPKDRFSAERLKGVDSTLKIQPAKLEDSAVYLCASSLDPSPRSSGNTIYFGEGSWLTVV.